In this sample, the clone carrying this TCR beta chain turned up a few times. This sample is drawn from a study of cytomegalovirus exposure and HLA in healthy donors. J was trimmed by 0 bases and V by 4 bases; bases with no gene match: 3. Germline CDR1 and CDR2: LGHNA and YSLEER. There are 15 residues in the CDR3. It was with 60 Vbeta and 13 Jbeta primers that the PCR ran. Data came from immunoSEQ multiplex PCR; TCRdb stores just in-frame clones and leaves some out. The sample holds around 140,000 clones, around 73% seen once. The gene calls are TRBV4-3 and TRBJ1-1; TRBD1 agrees at 9 bases. The source of this sequence is a female donor in good health and CMV-seronegative. Sequenced sample: PBMCs. Here the CDR3 DNA reads TGCGCCAGCAGCCCGGACAGGGGTCTGAACACTGAAGCTTTCTTT. It codes for CASSPDRGLNTEAFF.